Sequencing of this TCR beta chain was carried out in a study of CD8+ T cells in alopecia areata. About the study: Those treated were given oral tofacitinib at 5 to 10 mg twice daily.

Study findings and constraints: Scalp clonality, along with expanded CD8+ clones among the top 100, was significantly decreased by tofacitinib.

Remarks on this clone: The target antigen is unknown.

CDR1 and CDR2 from the germline V gene are LNHNV and YYDKDF (reference sequence). This CDR3 comprises 14 residues. The ends lost 5 bases at V and 3 bases at J; junction bases unmatched: 6. Treatment here: oral pan-JAK inhibitor, 5-10 mg twice daily. Investigators isolated RNA and reverse transcribed it into cDNA to act as the sequencing template. Measured with immunoSEQ multiplex PCR; TCRdb has only the in-frame clones, and not every one. The table records some 200,000 clones, 60% to 70% of them present only once. Sequencing used CD4+ T cells sorted from blood, obtained at week 4, from a patient treated with tofacitinib. This chain connects TRBV15 to TRBJ2-5; TRBD1 agrees at 7 bases. This clonotype originated in a human donor with alopecia areata. CDR3 nucleotide sequence: TGTGCCACCAGCGCCCGGGACAGCGAAGAGACCCAGTACTTC. Its translation: CATSARDSEETQYF.